This T cell receptor beta chain came from a study of Graves' ophthalmopathy and Graves' hyperthyroidism. Germline CDR1 and CDR2: MNHEY and SVGEGT. CDR3 length: 14 residues. V lost 6 bases, J lost 1 base, and 13 bases lay in between. In its sample, this clonotype was seen many times. Transcripts of RNA were the source for amplifying TCR beta CDR3 regions. First-round RT-PCR employed HTBI primers, with a second-round multiplex PCR after it. TCRdb itself ran the multiplex PCR reads through MiXCR, one entry per CDR3 protein. The sample holds roughly 420,000 distinct CDR3 sequences, 20% to 25% seen once. This TCR came from a woman under 30 with stable Graves' hyperthyroidism. The chain combines TRBV6-2 or TRBV6-3 with TRBJ2-7, with D possibly matching TRBD2 (5 bases). The sample taken for sequencing was peripheral blood. CDR3 DNA sequence: TGTGCCAGCAGCCTACTAGGCTTTTCCTACGAGCAGTACTTC. It encodes CASSLLGFSYEQYF.